The 4 T cell receptor beta chains below all came from one sample that was sequenced in a study of T cells in Graves' hyperthyroidism and ophthalmopathy. It was RNA transcripts that yielded the amplified TCR beta CDR3 regions. HTBI primers were the set used in a first-round RT-PCR of the TCR CDR3. TCRdb independently ran MiXCR on the multiplex PCR reads; one entry per CDR3 protein. The sample has fewer than 750,000 distinct CDR3 sequences, roughly 15% seen once; the top ten hold about 4.5%. The specimen was blood. Source of these receptors: a woman aged 40 to 50 with Graves' ophthalmopathy.

The chain uses TRBV7-9 and TRBJ2-2; D is undetermined. Trimming shortened V by 1 base and J by 6 bases, and 12 bases separated the two germline ends. Germline assignment: CDR1 SEHNR and CDR2 FQNEAQ (reference sequence). The CDR3 sequence is 15 residues long. The CDR3 nucleotides are TGTGCCAGCAGCTTAGAGTACACCTCGGCCGGGGAGCTGTTTTTT. Protein product: CASSLEYTSAGELFF.

Ten or more counts support this clonotype. The chain links TRBV7-2 to TRBJ2-7, with 12 bases that match TRBD2. This CDR3 is 15 amino acids long. The trim removed 6 bases at V and 4 bases at J, leaving 7 bases unmatched. The germline V gene encodes CDR1 SGHTA and CDR2 FQGNSA. For the CDR3, the DNA is TGTGCCAGCAGTTCACGCACTAGCGGGAGGTACGAGCAGTACTTC. Translated, it gives CASSSRTSGRYEQYF.

This clonotype has more than one count but fewer than ten. The chain joins TRBV7-2 to TRBJ2-7; the D is unclear. V shed 5 bases and J shed 1 base, with 12 bases lying between them. This CDR3 region has 14 residues. The germline gives CDR1 SGHTA, CDR2 FQGNSA. The CDR3 loop is CASSTYLSSYEQYF. The CDR3 DNA follows: TGTGCCAGCAGCACGTATCTGAGTTCCTACGAGCAGTACTTC. The full variable domain, its missing parts supplied by reference TRBV7-2 and TRBJ2-7, is GAGVSQSPSNKVTEKGKDVELRCDPISGHTALYWYRQSLGQGLEFLIYFQGNSAPDKSGLPSDRFSAERTGGSVSTLTIQRTQQEDSAVYLCASSTYLSSYEQYFGPGTRLTVT.

Many counts were recorded for this clonotype. This chain connects TRBV12-5 to TRBJ2-2; 8 bases match TRBD2. This CDR3 is built from 19 residues. With V trimmed by 0 bases and J by 6 bases, 15 bases remained unmatched. CDR1 LGHNT and CDR2 FRNRAP come from the germline V gene. The CDR3 here is CASGLVSPLLREVPGELFF. The CDR3, as DNA: TGTGCTAGTGGTTTGGTATCCCCCCTCTTGCGGGAGGTCCCCGGGGAGCTGTTTTTT.